The source of this TCR beta chain is a study of cytomegalovirus exposure and HLA in healthy donors. Study findings and constraints: CMV serostatus stood as the only immune exposure information on hand. Some V segments (TRBV6-2 and TRBV6-3 among them) were excluded as indistinguishable. In an earlier analysis, productive rearrangement rates for most beta V segments clustered near 87% or 30%. The authors listed 150 to 200 TCR beta chains as cytomegalovirus-associated.

Primers for the PCR totalled 60 Vbeta and 13 Jbeta. Generated by immunoSEQ multiplex PCR, the TCRdb table keeps only in-frame clones and is missing some. This table holds roughly 61,000 clones, more than 70% found once. In germline, CDR1 is MDHEN, CDR2 SYDVKM. V was cut by 3 bases and J by 0 bases, with 8 bases left in between. CDR3 length equals 14 residues. On this clone: The antigen is undetermined.

The sequence derives from a man between 25 and 39 years old in good health and CMV-seropositive. Input material: PBMCs. The chain links TRBV28 to TRBJ1-1, with D possibly matching TRBD1 (6 bases). The CDR3 nucleotides are TGTGCCAGCAGTTTTACAGGGATGAACACTGAAGCTTTCTTT. Translated, it gives CASSFTGMNTEAFF.